One TCR beta chain is described in this entry. The antigen is not known. TCRdb's copy holds only in-frame clones and misses some; the assay was immunoSEQ multiplex PCR. The sample gives about 82,000 clones, 91% of which show up once; over 0.08% is in the top ten. This specimen comes from a study of graft-versus-host responses after intestinal transplantation. Study overall: All recipients were given anti-thymocyte globulin induction, and tacrolimus and steroids were then administered for 3 to 4 years.

Study-wide points: Researchers found peak circulating GvH clone levels linked to early post-transplant HvG declines.

Germline lookup yields CDR1 ENHRY and CDR2 SYGVKD. The germline V and J ends were trimmed by 3 bases and 8 bases, with 13 bases remaining between them. CDR3 length: 13 amino acids. The rearrangement links TRBV10-3 to TRBJ1-1; D call uncertain. The sequencing here drew on unstimulated CD4+ T cells sorted from spleen or lymph node cells, taken before intestinal transplant. This TCR was recovered from a human donor who received an intestinal transplant. CDR3 DNA: TGTGCCATCAGTGACCTGGTAGGCGGAGAAGCTTTCTTT. It codes for CAISDLVGGEAFF.